Presented here are 32 T cell receptor beta chains from one specimen sequenced in a study of blood T cell repertoires in COVID-19. Only in-frame clones appear in the TCRdb table, and some are missing; sequencing was by immunoSEQ multiplex PCR. The sample lists 350,000 or so clones; roughly 90% were seen once. Sequenced: PBMCs or T cells enriched from blood (not recorded which). Source of these receptors: a young woman who had been exposed to COVID-19.

The chain combines TRBV25-1 with TRBJ1-3; possible D gene TRBD1, 6 bases. V was shortened by 3 bases and J by 2 bases, with 11 bases between the two germline ends. Looked up from germline, CDR1 is MGHDK and CDR2 is SYGVNS. CDR3 size: 15 residues. The CDR3 protein is CASSDTGTTGNTIYF. CDR3 nucleotides: TGTGCCAGCAGTGATACAGGGACCACTGGAAACACCATATATTTT.

The gene calls are TRBV2 and TRBJ1-2; TRBD1 is a possible D gene (6 bases). This CDR3 contains 17 residues. V lost 3 bases, J lost 2 bases, and 19 bases lay in between. CDR1 SNHLY and CDR2 FYNNEI come from the germline V gene. CDR3 in amino acids: CASSDRDKDRRNYGYTF. The CDR3 bases are TGTGCCAGCAGTGATCGGGACAAGGACCGGAGGAACTATGGCTACACCTTC.

The chain is built from TRBV18 and TRBJ1-3; tentative D call: TRBD1 (5 bases). CDR3 length: 19 residues. Germline V lookup: CDR1 KGHSH, CDR2 LQKENI. The V end lost 0 bases, the J end lost 1 base, and 19 bases lay between the germline ends. The CDR3 DNA is TGTGCCAGCTCACCACCAGCCGCGGGGCAGGGTGCTTCTGGAAACACCATATATTTT. This codes for CASSPPAAGQGASGNTIYF.

The V gene is TRBV18, the J gene TRBJ1-2; the D is unclear. The V gene's germline CDR1 is KGHSH and CDR2 LQKENI. Deletions cut 3 bases from V and 8 bases from J, with 13 bases between. This CDR3 spans 13 amino acids. The CDR3 DNA reads TGTGCCAGCTCACCGTCGGCCGCACAGGGCTACACCTTC. Translated: CASSPSAAQGYTF.

The CDR3 loop reads CASSPPGDVYGYTF. As DNA, the CDR3 is TGTGCCAGCAGCCCCCCGGGAGACGTCTATGGCTACACCTTC. The V and J genes are TRBV7-2 and TRBJ1-2, with D hard to call. This CDR3 spans 14 amino acids. The germline V gene encodes CDR1 SGHTA and CDR2 FQGNSA. V dropped 5 bases and J dropped 4 bases, with 14 bases sitting between them.

The rearrangement joins TRBV6-5 to TRBJ1-4, with unresolved D. Germline V gene sequence: CDR1 MNHEY, CDR2 SVGAGI. V was cut by 6 bases and J by 8 bases, with 13 bases left in between. The CDR3 is 13 residues long. The CDR3 reads CASRVGELEKLFF. The CDR3 DNA reads TGTGCCAGCAGAGTCGGGGAATTGGAAAAACTGTTTTTT.

The chain employs TRBV7-6 and TRBJ2-3; 11 positions match TRBD2. CDR1 is SGHVS and CDR2 is FNYEAQ in the germline V gene. CDR3 length equals 20 residues. V trimming: 2 bases; J trimming: 4 bases; junction bases outside the gene matches: 17. DNA for the CDR3: TGTGCCAGCAGCTTATCCAATCCTAGCGGGAGGCAACAGAAGTCAGATACGCAGTATTTT. Translation: CASSLSNPSGRQQKSDTQYF. Based on the CDR3 plus reference TRBV7-6 and TRBJ2-3, the full variable domain is GAGVSQSPRYKVTKRGQDVALRCDPISGHVSLYWYRQALGQGPEFLTYFNYEAQQDKSGLPNDRFSAERPEGSISTLTIQRTEQRDSAMYRCASSLSNPSGRQQKSDTQYFGPGTRLTVL.

The chain recombines TRBV5-1 with TRBJ2-3; a weak D match, TRBD1 (5 bases). V lost 2 bases to trimming and J lost 2 bases, with 6 bases between them. This CDR3 has 13 residues. Germline V gene lookup returns CDR1 SGHRS and CDR2 YFSETQ. CDR3 sequence (DNA): TGCGCCAGCAGCTTACAGGACACAGATACGCAGTATTTT. It encodes CASSLQDTDTQYF.

V gene TRBV27 combines with J gene TRBJ2-7; the D gene is possibly TRBD2 (6 bases). With 4 bases removed from V and 0 bases from J, the gap between germline ends came to 16 bases. This CDR3 is built from 16 residues. The V gene's germline CDR1 is MNHEY and CDR2 SMNVEV (reference sequence). The CDR3 is CASSSTPSESSYEQYF. The CDR3 nucleotides read TGTGCCAGCAGTTCAACCCCTAGCGAGAGCTCCTACGAGCAGTACTTC.

The chain links TRBV30 to TRBJ1-1, with D unresolved. V lost 5 bases and J 3 bases, leaving 7 bases between the germline ends. Germline assignment: CDR1 GTSNPN and CDR2 SVGIG (reference sequence). The CDR3 consists of 11 residues. The DNA of the CDR3 is TGTGCCTGGGGTCGAGACACTGAAGCTTTCTTT. It translates to CAWGRDTEAFF.

The chain has TRBV2 and TRBJ2-2, with a possible D match to TRBD2 (5 bases). The CDR3 has 16 residues. V was clipped by 7 bases and J by 6 bases, with 21 bases between them. Germline V gene sequence: CDR1 SNHLY, CDR2 FYNNEI. The CDR3 sequence is CASTLWSGGVSGELFF. The CDR3 nucleotides read TGTGCCAGCACGCTATGGAGCGGAGGAGTGTCCGGGGAGCTGTTTTTT.

CDR3 DNA: TGTGCCAGCAGCCCCCTGGGACTAGCGGGAAACTACAATGAGCAGTTCTTC. Its translation is CASSPLGLAGNYNEQFF. The gene calls are TRBV9 and TRBJ2-1; 13 bases map to TRBD2. CDR3 size: 17 residues. Germline CDR1 and CDR2: SGDLS and YYNGEE. J lost 3 bases, V lost 4 bases, and 7 bases had no gene match. The complete variable domain, with remaining parts taken from reference TRBV9 and TRBJ2-1, reads DSGVTQTPKHLITATGQRVTLRCSPRSGDLSVYWYQQSLDQGLQFLIQYYNGEERAKGNILERFSAQQFPDLHSELNLSSLELGDSALYFCASSPLGLAGNYNEQFFGPGTRLTVL.

The rearrangement uses TRBV10-3 and TRBJ1-4, with 7 positions matching TRBD1. The CDR3 sequence is 16 residues long. The germline gives CDR1 ENHRY, CDR2 SYGVKD. V was clipped by 3 bases and J by 7 bases; unmatched bases: 11. The CDR3 DNA is TGTGCCATCAGTGAAGGGGGCCGACAGGGAGGTGAAAAACTGTTTTTT. Protein product: CAISEGGRQGGEKLFF.

This chain uses TRBV4-1 with TRBJ2-4; tentatively, D is TRBD2 (6 bases). Germline V CDR1 and CDR2: MGHRA, YSYEKL. V dropped 3 bases and J dropped 8 bases, with 8 bases sitting between them. The CDR3 has 12 residues. The CDR3 region is CASSHGEDIQYF. The CDR3 nucleotides are TGCGCCAGCAGCCATGGGGAGGACATTCAGTACTTC.

This clone was seen a handful of times. The chain combines TRBV29-1 with TRBJ1-1; perhaps TRBD1 as D (5 bases). The CDR3 runs to 13 residues. Looked up from germline, CDR1 is SQVTM and CDR2 is ANQGSEA. Trimming shortened V by 6 bases and J by 8 bases, and 19 bases separated the two germline ends. The CDR3 nucleotides are TGCAGCGTAGCCATTGGGGCAGCTGGAGAAGCTTTCTTT. The encoded protein is CSVAIGAAGEAFF.

As DNA, the CDR3 is TGTGCCATCAGACCGGGACAGGGATCGGGCGAGCAGTACTTC. Encoded protein: CAIRPGQGSGEQYF. This chain links TRBV10-3 with TRBJ2-7; 9 nucleotides match TRBD1. Germline V gene lookup returns CDR1 ENHRY and CDR2 SYGVKD. V shed 6 bases, J shed 6 bases, and the junction held 9 bases outside the gene matches. The CDR3 sequence is 14 residues long.

V usage is TRBV7-8 and J usage is TRBJ1-3; no firm D call. Germline CDR1 reads SGHVS; CDR2 reads FQNEAQ. The CDR3 sequence is 17 residues long. V lost 0 bases, J lost 0 bases, and 12 bases lay in between. CDR3: CASSLAGRSYSGNTIYF. In nucleotides, the CDR3 is TGTGCCAGCAGCTTAGCGGGCCGCAGCTACTCTGGAAACACCATATATTTT.

This chain joins TRBV19 and TRBJ2-3; D possibly corresponds to TRBD1 (5 bases). CDR1 LNHDA and CDR2 SQIVND come from the germline V gene (reference sequence). CDR3 length: 15 residues. Trimming removed 1 base from V and 4 bases from J, with 12 bases in between. CDR3: CASSIGWGEADTQYF. The DNA for the CDR3 is TGTGCCAGTAGTATAGGATGGGGCGAGGCAGATACGCAGTATTTT. Full variable domain (rest looked up from reference TRBV19 and TRBJ2-3): DGGITQSPKYLFRKEGQNVTLSCEQNLNHDAMYWYRQDPGQGLRLIYYSQIVNDFQKGDIAEGYSVSREKKESFPLTVTSAQKNPTAFYLCASSIGWGEADTQYFGPGTRLTVL.

The chain combines TRBV21-1 with TRBJ2-5; the D call in the table, TRBD2, was not verified against the DNA. TRBV21-1 is assigned pseudogene status. The CDR3 has 14 residues. In DNA, the CDR3 is TGTGCCAGCAGTAGCGGGAGGGCTAAAGAGACCCAGTACTTC. Its translation is CASSSGRAKETQYF.

The chain is built from TRBV18 and TRBJ2-3, with TRBD2 matching over 7 bases. From germline, CDR1 is KGHSH and CDR2 LQKENI. The CDR3 is 16 residues long. The V gene end was trimmed by 2 bases and the J gene end by 4 bases; junction bases not matched to a gene: 9. CDR3 loop: CASSPRTSDGSDTQYF. The CDR3 DNA is TGTGCCAGCTCACCAAGGACTAGTGATGGGTCAGATACGCAGTATTTT.

Comment on this clone: The identical CDR3 is also encoded by other nucleotide sequences in the sample. This rearrangement joins TRBV29-1 to TRBJ2-1, with D tentatively TRBD1 (5 bases). Germline V gives CDR1 SQVTM, CDR2 ANQGSEA. The germline V and J ends were trimmed by 4 bases and 2 bases, with 9 bases remaining between them. The CDR3 is 13 residues long. The CDR3 DNA sequence: TGCAGCGTTGGGGGCGGAGCCTACAATGAGCAGTTCTTC. Residues: CSVGGGAYNEQFF.

This chain joins TRBV7-3 and TRBJ2-2, with 10 bases lining up with TRBD2. The V segment lost 7 bases and the J segment 3 bases; nucleotides outside the gene matches: 8. Germline CDR1 reads SGHTA; CDR2 reads FQGTGA. This CDR3 region has 16 residues. The DNA of the CDR3 is TGTGCCAGCACCCGAGGACTAGCGGAGGACACCGGGGAGCTGTTTTTT. It yields the protein CASTRGLAEDTGELFF.

The CDR3 loop is CASSPLYWETQYF. CDR3 in DNA: TGTGCCAGCTCCCCCCTCTACTGGGAGACCCAGTACTTC. The V call is TRBV6-4, the J call TRBJ2-5, with D uncertain. This CDR3 spans 13 amino acids. Between the trimmed V and J ends, which lost 8 bases and 5 bases, there was a span of 15 bases. CDR1 is MRHNA and CDR2 is SNTAGT in the germline V gene.

The V call is TRBV18, the J call TRBJ1-4; D remains ambiguous. Germline-derived CDR1 and CDR2 are KGHSH and LQKENI. The CDR3 is made up of 15 amino acids. Deletions cut 1 base from V and 0 bases from J, with 6 bases between. DNA of the CDR3: TGTGCCAGCTCACCACTCCCGGCAACTAATGAAAAACTGTTTTTT. Its translation is CASSPLPATNEKLFF. Full variable domain (missing parts from reference TRBV18 and TRBJ1-4): NAGVMQNPRHLVRRRGQEARLRCSPMKGHSHVYWYRQLPEEGLKFMVYLQKENIIDESGMPKERFSAEFPKEGPSILRIQQVVRGDSAAYFCASSPLPATNEKLFFGSGTQLSVL.

The chain is built from TRBV7-8 and TRBJ2-7; weak D call: TRBD1 (6 bases). The V gene lost 4 bases and the J gene lost 2 bases, with 12 bases spanning the gap. This CDR3 has 14 residues. Germline V CDR1 and CDR2: SGHVS, FQNEAQ. CDR3 nucleotide sequence: TGTGCCAGCAGCTGGACGGACAGAACCTACGAGCAGTACTTC. Encoded protein: CASSWTDRTYEQYF. Based on the CDR3 plus reference TRBV7-8 and TRBJ2-7, the full variable domain is GAGVSQSPRYKVAKRGQDVALRCDPISGHVSLFWYQQALGQGPEFLTYFQNEAQLDKSGLPSDRFFAERPEGSVSTLKIQRTQQEDSAVYLCASSWTDRTYEQYFGPGTRLTVT.

The rearrangement links TRBV9 to TRBJ2-3; D not certain. From germline, CDR1 is SGDLS and CDR2 YYNGEE. The CDR3 totals 17 residues. V lost 0 bases to trimming and J lost 1 base, with 15 bases between them. The CDR3 region has the DNA TGTGCCAGCAGCGTAGACTCGACTTTAGCTGGCACAGATACGCAGTATTTT. This codes for CASSVDSTLAGTDTQYF.

The chain couples TRBV7-8 to TRBJ2-7, with 8 bases fitting TRBD2. V gave up 8 bases and J gave up 0 bases; unmatched junction bases: 9. The germline V gene has CDR1 SGHVS and CDR2 FQNEAQ. CDR3 length: 15 amino acids. CDR3 residues: CASRSAGTSSYEQYF. The CDR3 DNA reads TGTGCCAGCCGCTCGGCAGGGACTAGCTCCTACGAGCAGTACTTC.

The chain carries TRBV13 and TRBJ2-1; possibly TRBD2 for D (5 bases). In germline, CDR1 is PRHDT, CDR2 FYEKMQ (reference sequence). Trimming shortened V by 0 bases and J by 3 bases, and 15 bases separated the two germline ends. The length of the CDR3 is 17 residues. Here the CDR3 DNA reads TGTGCCAGCAGCTTAGGCCTTGAGGGAATCCGCTACAATGAGCAGTTCTTC. Translation: CASSLGLEGIRYNEQFF.

The DNA of the CDR3 is TGTGCCAGCAGCTTATTGACTAGCGGGAGATACACAGATACGCAGTATTTT. Protein sequence: CASSLLTSGRYTDTQYF. This chain uses TRBV7-9 with TRBJ2-3, with 12 bases aligning to TRBD2. Unmatched junction bases numbered 5, after V lost 2 bases and J lost 2 bases. The CDR3 runs 17 residues. The germline V gene encodes CDR1 SEHNR and CDR2 FQNEAQ (reference sequence).

V gene TRBV28 combines with J gene TRBJ1-1; D unresolved. Germline CDR1 MDHEN, CDR2 SYDVKM. The V end was cut by 6 bases, the J end by 1 base, with 12 bases between. This CDR3 is built from 14 residues. The CDR3 region is CASSLPGGNTEAFF. CDR3 nucleotide sequence: TGTGCCAGCAGCCTCCCGGGAGGGAACACTGAAGCTTTCTTT.

This clone was seen just once. The chain is built from TRBV5-1 and TRBJ2-1; 12 bases fit TRBD2. Germline assignment: CDR1 SGHRS and CDR2 YFSETQ. V gave up 3 bases and J gave up 14 bases; unmatched junction bases: 0. This CDR3 comprises 11 residues. The CDR3 region has the DNA TGCGCCAGCAGCTCTAGCGGGAGGGAGTTCTTC. As protein: CASSSSGREFF.

This clone was picked up one time. This chain joins TRBV3-1 (or the pseudogene TRBV3-2) and TRBJ2-5; the D is unclear. The germline V gene encodes CDR1 LGHDT and CDR2 YNNKEL (reference sequence). The V and J ends lost 0 bases and 2 bases respectively, with 10 bases between them. The CDR3 is 15 residues long. In DNA form, the CDR3 reads TGTGCCAGCAGCCAAGATCTGCCCAGGCAAGAGACCCAGTACTTC. It codes for CASSQDLPRQETQYF.